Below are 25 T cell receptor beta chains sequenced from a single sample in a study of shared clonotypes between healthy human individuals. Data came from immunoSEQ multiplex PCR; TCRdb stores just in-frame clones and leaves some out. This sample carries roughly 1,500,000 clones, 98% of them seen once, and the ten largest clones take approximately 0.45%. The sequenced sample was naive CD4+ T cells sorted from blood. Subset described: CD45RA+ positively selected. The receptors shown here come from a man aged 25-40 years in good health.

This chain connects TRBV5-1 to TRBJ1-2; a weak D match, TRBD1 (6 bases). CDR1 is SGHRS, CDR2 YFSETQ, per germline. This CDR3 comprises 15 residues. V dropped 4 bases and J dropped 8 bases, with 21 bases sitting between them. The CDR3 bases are TGCGCCAGCAGCCCCGGCCTCGGGGCAGGGGACGGCTACACCTTC. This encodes CASSPGLGAGDGYTF.

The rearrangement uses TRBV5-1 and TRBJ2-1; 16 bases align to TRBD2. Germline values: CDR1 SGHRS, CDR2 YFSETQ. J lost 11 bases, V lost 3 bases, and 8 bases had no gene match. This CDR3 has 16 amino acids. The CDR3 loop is CASSSPGLAGGQKQFF. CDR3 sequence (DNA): TGCGCCAGCAGCTCCCCGGGACTAGCGGGAGGGCAAAAGCAGTTCTTC.

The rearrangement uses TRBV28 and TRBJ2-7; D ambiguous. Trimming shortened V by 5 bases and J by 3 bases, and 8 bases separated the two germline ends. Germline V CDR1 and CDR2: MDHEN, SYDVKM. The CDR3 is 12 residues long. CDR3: CASSRVGYEQYF. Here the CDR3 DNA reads TGTGCCAGCAGTCGGGTCGGCTACGAGCAGTACTTC.

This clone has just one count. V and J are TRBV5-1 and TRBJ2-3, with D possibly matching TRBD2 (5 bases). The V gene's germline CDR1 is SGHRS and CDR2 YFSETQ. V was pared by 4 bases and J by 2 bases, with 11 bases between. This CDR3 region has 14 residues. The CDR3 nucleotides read TGCGCCAGCAGCCTCCGGGATTTCACAGATACGCAGTATTTT. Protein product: CASSLRDFTDTQYF.

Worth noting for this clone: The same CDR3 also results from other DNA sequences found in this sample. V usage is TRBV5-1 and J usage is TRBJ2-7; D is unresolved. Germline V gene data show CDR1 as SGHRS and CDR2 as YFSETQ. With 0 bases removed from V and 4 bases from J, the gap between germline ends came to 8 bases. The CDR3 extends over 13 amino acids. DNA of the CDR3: TGCGCCAGCAGCTTGGCCGGCCGATACGAGCAGTACTTC. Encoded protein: CASSLAGRYEQYF.

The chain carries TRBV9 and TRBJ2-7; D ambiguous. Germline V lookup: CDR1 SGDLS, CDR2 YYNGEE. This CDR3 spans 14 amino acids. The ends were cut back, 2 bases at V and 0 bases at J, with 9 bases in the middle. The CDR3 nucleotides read TGTGCCAGCAGCGTTAGCACTCACTCCTACGAGCAGTACTTC. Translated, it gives CASSVSTHSYEQYF.

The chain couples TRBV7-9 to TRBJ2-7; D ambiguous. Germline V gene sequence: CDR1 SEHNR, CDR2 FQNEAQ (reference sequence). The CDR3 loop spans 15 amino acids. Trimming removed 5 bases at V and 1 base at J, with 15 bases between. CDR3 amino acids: CASSPRRRTSYEQYF. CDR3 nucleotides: TGTGCCAGCAGCCCACGACGCCGGACGTCCTACGAGCAGTACTTC.

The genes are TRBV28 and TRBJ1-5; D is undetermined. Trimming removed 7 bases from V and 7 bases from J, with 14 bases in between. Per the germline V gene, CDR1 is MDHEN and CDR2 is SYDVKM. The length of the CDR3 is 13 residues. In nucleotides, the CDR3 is TGTGCCAGCATCACCTCCCCACAGCAGCCCCAGCATTTT. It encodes CASITSPQQPQHF.

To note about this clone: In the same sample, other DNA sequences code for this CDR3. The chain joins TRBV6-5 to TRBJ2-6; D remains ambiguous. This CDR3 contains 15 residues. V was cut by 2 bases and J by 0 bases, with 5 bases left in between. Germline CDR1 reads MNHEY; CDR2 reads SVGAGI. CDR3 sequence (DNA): TGTGCCAGCAGTTACAGGAGCTCTGGGGCCAACGTCCTGACTTTC. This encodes CASSYRSSGANVLTF.

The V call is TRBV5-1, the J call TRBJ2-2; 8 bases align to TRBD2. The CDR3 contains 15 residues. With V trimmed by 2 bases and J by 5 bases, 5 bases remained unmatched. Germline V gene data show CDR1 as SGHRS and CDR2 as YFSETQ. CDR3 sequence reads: CASSLPLAGTGELFF. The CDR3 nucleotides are TGCGCCAGCAGCTTACCCCTAGCGGGTACCGGGGAGCTGTTTTTT.

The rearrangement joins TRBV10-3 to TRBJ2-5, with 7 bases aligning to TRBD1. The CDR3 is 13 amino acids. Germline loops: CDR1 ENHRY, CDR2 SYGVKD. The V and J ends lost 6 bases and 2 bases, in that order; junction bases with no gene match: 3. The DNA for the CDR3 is TGTGCCATCAGGACGACAGGGCAAGAGACCCAGTACTTC. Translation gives CAIRTTGQETQYF.

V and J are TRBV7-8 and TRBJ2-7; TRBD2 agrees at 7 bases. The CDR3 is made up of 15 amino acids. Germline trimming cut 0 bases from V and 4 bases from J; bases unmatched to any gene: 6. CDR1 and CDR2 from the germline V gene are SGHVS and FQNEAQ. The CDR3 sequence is CASSLAGGSLYEQYF. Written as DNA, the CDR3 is TGTGCCAGCAGCTTAGCCGGCGGGAGCCTGTACGAGCAGTACTTC.

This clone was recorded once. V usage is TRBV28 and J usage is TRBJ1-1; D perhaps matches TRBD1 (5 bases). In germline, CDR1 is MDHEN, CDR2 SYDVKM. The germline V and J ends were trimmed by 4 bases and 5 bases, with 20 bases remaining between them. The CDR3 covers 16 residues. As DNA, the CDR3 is TGTGCCAGCAGTTCTCCAGGGTCCTATGTTGGAACTGAAGCTTTCTTT. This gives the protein CASSSPGSYVGTEAFF. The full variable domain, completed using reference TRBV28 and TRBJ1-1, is DVKVTQSSRYLVKRTGEKVFLECVQDMDHENMFWYRQDPGLGLRLIYFSYDVKMKEKGDIPEGYSVSREKKERFSLILESASTNQTSMYLCASSSPGSYVGTEAFFGQGTRLTVV.

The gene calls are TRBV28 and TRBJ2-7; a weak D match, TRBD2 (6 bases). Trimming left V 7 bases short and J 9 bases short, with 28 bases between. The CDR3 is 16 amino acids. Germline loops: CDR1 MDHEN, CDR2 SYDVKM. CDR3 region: CASTGVDLTGGRGQYF. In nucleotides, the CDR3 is TGTGCCAGCACCGGGGTCGACCTTACCGGGGGACGTGGGCAGTACTTC.

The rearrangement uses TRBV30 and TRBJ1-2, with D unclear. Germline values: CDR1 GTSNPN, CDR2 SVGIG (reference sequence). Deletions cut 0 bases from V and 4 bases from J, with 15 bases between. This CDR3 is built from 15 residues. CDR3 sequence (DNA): TGTGCCTGGAGTGTACGAAGGTGGTCTGGCTATGGCTACACCTTC. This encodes CAWSVRRWSGYGYTF.

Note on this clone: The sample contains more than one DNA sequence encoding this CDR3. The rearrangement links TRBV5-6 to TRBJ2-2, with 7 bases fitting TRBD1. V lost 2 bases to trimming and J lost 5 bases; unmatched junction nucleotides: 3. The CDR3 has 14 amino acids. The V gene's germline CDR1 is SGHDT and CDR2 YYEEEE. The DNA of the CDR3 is TGTGCCAGCAGCTTAGGGGGCATTACCGGGGAGCTGTTTTTT. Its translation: CASSLGGITGELFF.

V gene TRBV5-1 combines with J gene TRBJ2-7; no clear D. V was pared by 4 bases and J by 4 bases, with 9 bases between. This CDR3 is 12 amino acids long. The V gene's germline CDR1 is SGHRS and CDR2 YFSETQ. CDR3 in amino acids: CASSNDNYEQYF. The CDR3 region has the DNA TGCGCCAGCAGCAACGACAATTACGAGCAGTACTTC.

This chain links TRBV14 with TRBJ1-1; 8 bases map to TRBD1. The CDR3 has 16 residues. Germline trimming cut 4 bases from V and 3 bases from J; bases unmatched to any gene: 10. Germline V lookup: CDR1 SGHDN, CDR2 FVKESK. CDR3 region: CASSPYPQGAHTEAFF. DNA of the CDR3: TGTGCCAGCAGCCCCTACCCCCAGGGGGCCCACACTGAAGCTTTCTTT.

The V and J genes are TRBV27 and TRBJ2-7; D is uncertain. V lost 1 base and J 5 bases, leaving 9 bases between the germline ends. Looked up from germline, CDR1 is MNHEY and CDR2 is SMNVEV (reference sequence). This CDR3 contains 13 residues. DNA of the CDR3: TGTGCCAGCAGTTTATTACGGGCGGACGAGCAGTACTTC. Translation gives CASSLLRADEQYF.

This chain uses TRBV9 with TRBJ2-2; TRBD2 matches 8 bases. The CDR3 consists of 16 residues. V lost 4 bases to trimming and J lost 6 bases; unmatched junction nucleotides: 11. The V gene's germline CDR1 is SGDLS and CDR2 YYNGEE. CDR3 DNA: TGTGCCAGCAGCCAAGACGGGAGGGCCCACGCCGGGGAGCTGTTTTTT. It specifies CASSQDGRAHAGELFF.

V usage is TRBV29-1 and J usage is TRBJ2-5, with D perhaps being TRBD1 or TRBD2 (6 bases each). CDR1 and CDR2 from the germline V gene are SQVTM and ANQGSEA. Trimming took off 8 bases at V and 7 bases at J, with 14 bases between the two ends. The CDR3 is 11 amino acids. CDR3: CSWGQGGTQYF. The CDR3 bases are TGCAGCTGGGGGCAGGGAGGGACCCAGTACTTC. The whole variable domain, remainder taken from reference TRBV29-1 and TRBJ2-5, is SAVISQKPSRDICQRGTSLTIQCQVDSQVTMMFWYRQQPGQSLTLIATANQGSEATYESGFVIDKFPISRPNLTFSTLTVSNMSPEDSSIYLCSWGQGGTQYFGPGTRLLVL.

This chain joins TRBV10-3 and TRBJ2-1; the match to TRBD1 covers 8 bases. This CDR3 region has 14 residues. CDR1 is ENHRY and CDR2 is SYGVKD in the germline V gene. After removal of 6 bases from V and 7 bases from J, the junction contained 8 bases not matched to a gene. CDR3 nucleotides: TGTGCCATCAGGGGCGGGACAGGTGATAATGAGCAGTTCTTC. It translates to CAIRGGTGDNEQFF.

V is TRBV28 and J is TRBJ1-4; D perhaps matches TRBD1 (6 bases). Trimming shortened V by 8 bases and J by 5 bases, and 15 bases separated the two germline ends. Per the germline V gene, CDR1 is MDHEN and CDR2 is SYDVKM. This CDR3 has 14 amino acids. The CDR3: CASLAGTRNEKLFF. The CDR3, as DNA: TGTGCCAGCCTTGCCGGGACACGAAATGAAAAACTGTTTTTT. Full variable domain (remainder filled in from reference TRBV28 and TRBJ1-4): DVKVTQSSRYLVKRTGEKVFLECVQDMDHENMFWYRQDPGLGLRLIYFSYDVKMKEKGDIPEGYSVSREKKERFSLILESASTNQTSMYLCASLAGTRNEKLFFGSGTQLSVL.

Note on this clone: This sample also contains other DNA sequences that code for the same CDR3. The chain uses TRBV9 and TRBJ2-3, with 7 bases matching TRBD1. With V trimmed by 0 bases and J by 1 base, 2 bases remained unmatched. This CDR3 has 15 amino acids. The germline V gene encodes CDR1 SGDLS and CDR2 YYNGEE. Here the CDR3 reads CASSVEGTGTDTQYF. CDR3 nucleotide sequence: TGTGCCAGCAGCGTAGAAGGGACAGGCACAGATACGCAGTATTTT.

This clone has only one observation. The CDR3 loop reads CASSQGPNTGELFF. The CDR3 DNA reads TGTGCCAGCAGCCAGGGCCCCAACACCGGGGAGCTGTTTTTT. V gene TRBV9 combines with J gene TRBJ2-2; D is perhaps TRBD1 (5 bases). Germline-derived CDR1 and CDR2 are SGDLS and YYNGEE. This CDR3 has 14 residues. V lost 4 bases and J lost 2, with 9 bases in between.